The clone carrying this TCR beta chain occurred a few times. This table comes from immunoSEQ multiplex PCR, and its TCRdb copy is limited to in-frame clones, with some not included. The sample contains fewer than 200,000 clones, roughly 90% of which appear only once. The data stem from a study of control samples from healthy donors and cancer patients. CDR1 is SGHDN, CDR2 FVKESK, per germline. The CDR3 totals 14 residues. Between the trimmed V and J ends, which lost 4 bases and 5 bases, there was a span of 14 bases. This sequence was found in a man in his thirties or forties in good health. The chain links TRBV14 to TRBJ1-2; D is perhaps TRBD1 (5 bases). Sequenced input: blood. DNA for the CDR3: TGTGCCAGCAGCCCCCCGTGGGGGGGATATGGCTACACCTTC. Translation: CASSPPWGGYGYTF.